This TCR beta chain was retrieved from a study of shared clonotypes between healthy human individuals. As for the study in general: Each donor contributed plates that comprised three CD4 naive, three CD4 memory, two CD8 naive and one CD8 memory. Study-wide results and limits: Blood was the only sampled material, and tissue repertoires likely differ. Sharing across four donors was highest in naive CD4 (roughly 5%) and lowest in memory CD8 (approximately 0.4%).

The data were produced by immunoSEQ multiplex PCR, yet TCRdb's version contains in-frame clones alone and is incomplete. This sample has approximately 1,500,000 clones; 95% to 99% occur once, and the top ten carry less than 0.55%. Germline CDR1 and CDR2: SGHNT and YYREEE (reference sequence). Trimming shortened V by 1 base and J by 5 bases, and 10 bases separated the two germline ends. This CDR3 comprises 14 residues. Only one count was recorded for this clone. Its antigen is still unknown. Sequences were obtained from naive CD4+ T cells sorted from blood. Stated subset: CD45RA+ positively selected. This chain joins TRBV5-4 and TRBJ2-1; D call uncertain. This clonotype originated in a man between 25 and 39 years old in good health. The CDR3, as DNA: TGTGCCAGCAGCTTGTCGGCGTCAGACAATGAGCAGTTCTTC. The encoded protein is CASSLSASDNEQFF.